The rows below give T cell receptor beta chains drawn from one sample of a study of early T cells in non-severe SARS-CoV-2 infection. Each CDR3 protein is one row after TCRdb ran MiXCR on the 5' RACE reads. Of about 50,000 distinct CDR3 sequences listed, about a tenth are singletons. Source material: whole blood. The receptors stem from an adult who was a healthcare worker with PCR-confirmed SARS-CoV-2 infection or an uninfected control (not recorded which). Both conserved end residues are part of each CDR3. A D gene is named only where the DNA matches it firmly. Size is stated for part of the rows, as once, few or many counts, or as a class when the clone is expanded.

TRBJ2-3 . TRBV28 many TGTGCCAGCAGTTTAAACTCCCCCGGCACAGATACGCAGTATTTT CASSLNSPGTDTQYF
TRBJ1-2 . TRBV29-1 many TGCAGCGTTGCAGGGGACGATCACTATGGCTACACCTTC CSVAGDDHYGYTF
TRBJ1-1 . TRBV29-1 few TGCAGCGTTCAGGGAATGAACACTGAAGCTTTCTTT CSVQGMNTEAFF
TRBJ2-5 . TRBV29-1 many TGCAGCGTTGAAATGGGAAATGGAGAGACCCAGTACTTC CSVEMGNGETQYF
TRBJ2-3 TRBD2 TRBV7-6 many TGTGCCAGCAGCTTAGCACTAGCGACAGATACGCAGTATTTT CASSLALATDTQYF
TRBJ2-5 . TRBV7-9 . TGTGCCAGCAGCTGGGCCAGTAACCAAGAGACCCAGTACTTC CASSWASNQETQYF
TRBJ2-1 TRBD2 TRBV20-1 many TGCAGTGCTAATGGTCCGGGACTAGAATATGAGCAGTTCTTC CSANGPGLEYEQFF
TRBJ2-3 TRBD2 TRBV27 . TGTGCCAGCAGTCCTTCCCGGACTAGCGGGAGTTCAGATACGCAGTATTTT CASSPSRTSGSSDTQYF
TRBJ2-2 TRBD2 TRBV29-1 . TGCAGCGTTCTGGCTAGCGGTGCGAACACCGGGGAGCTGTTTTTT CSVLASGANTGELFF
TRBJ1-4 TRBD1 TRBV7-9 few TGTGCCAGCAGCTGGACAGGGGTGGAGAGTGAAAAACTGTTTTTT CASSWTGVESEKLFF
TRBJ1-4 TRBD1 TRBV28 many TGTGCCAGCAGTGGTCGACAGGGTGGCACTAATGAAAAACTGTTTTTT CASSGRQGGTNEKLFF
TRBJ1-5 . TRBV12-3/TRBV12-4 many TGTGCCAGCAGTTTTTTTGTTAGTGTCCGACAGCCCCAGCATTTT CASSFFVSVRQPQHF
TRBJ1-5 . TRBV4-2 many TGTGCCAGCAGCCAAGATGACAATCAGCCCCAGCATTTT CASSQDDNQPQHF
TRBJ1-4 . TRBV18 . TGTGCCAGCTCAACCGGACAGAATGAAAAACTGTTTTTT CASSTGQNEKLFF
TRBJ2-5 . TRBV29-1 few TGCAGCGTTGAATTACGAGAGACCCAGTACTTC CSVELRETQYF
TRBJ2-2 . TRBV29-1 . TGCAGCGCGACGGACACTTTGGACACCGGGGAGCTGTTTTTT CSATDTLDTGELFF
TRBJ2-5 . TRBV20-1 . TGCAGTGGCGGGGTAAATCAAGAGACCCAGTACTTC CSGGVNQETQYF
TRBJ2-5 TRBD1 TRBV7-2 many TGTGCCAGCAGCTTCGCCCAGGGGGCGCGGGAGACCCAGTACTTC CASSFAQGARETQYF
TRBJ2-1 TRBD2 TRBV11-2 many TGTGCCAGCAGCTTCTCTCCCGAAGGACTAGTCCCGTTCTTC CASSFSPEGLVPFF
TRBJ2-7 . TRBV29-1 . TGCAGCGTGGGGCAGACGGAGGAGCAGTACTTC CSVGQTEEQYF
TRBJ2-5 . TRBV10-2 many TGCGCCAGCAGTGGAGGGTCTCAAGAGACCCAGTACTTC CASSGGSQETQYF
TRBJ2-2 . TRBV7-3 few . CASSWWGPGSCFF
TRBJ2-3 . TRBV19 few TGTGCCAGTGGAGGTGGGGGCGCGACAGATACGCAGTATTTT CASGGGGATDTQYF
TRBJ1-1 TRBD1 TRBV12-3/TRBV12-4 many TGTGCCAGCAAGCGACAGGGCATTAACACTGAAGCTTTCTTT CASKRQGINTEAFF
TRBJ2-1 TRBD2 TRBV2 . TGTGCCAGCAGGGCTAGACTAGCGGGAGGGTACAATGAGCAGTTCTTC CASRARLAGGYNEQFF
TRBJ2-2 TRBD2 TRBV7-3 . TGTGCCAGCAGCAGAATAGCGGGAGGGAACACCGGGGAGCTGTTTTTT CASSRIAGGNTGELFF
TRBJ2-7 TRBD2 TRBV5-1 few TGCGCCAGCAGCTTGGAATTACTAGCGGGAGGGCCTGGCTCCTACGAGCAGTACTTC CASSLELLAGGPGSYEQYF
TRBJ2-4 . TRBV20-1 . TGCAGTGCTAGAAATCTTGGGGAGGAAGCCAAAAACATTCAGTACTTC CSARNLGEEAKNIQYF
TRBJ2-5 . TRBV21-1 many TGTGCCAGCAGCAAAGTTGGGGACAGGGTAGAGACCCAGTACTTC CASSKVGDRVETQYF
TRBJ2-1 . TRBV14 few TGTGCCAGCAGCCGGGGACTCGACAATGAGCAGTTCTTC CASSRGLDNEQFF
TRBJ1-1 . TRBV24-1 many TGTGCCACCAGTGAATCGGACAGCGGGGCGATCACTGAAGCTTTCTTT CATSESDSGAITEAFF
TRBJ2-1 . TRBV7-9 medium-sized TGTGCCAGCAGCGGTCCAGGCGGGTTGTCCTACAATGAGCAGTTCTTC CASSGPGGLSYNEQFF
TRBJ1-1 . TRBV7-8 many TGTGCCAGCAGCTTAGCCCGGTTGAACACTGAAGCTTTCTTT CASSLARLNTEAFF
TRBJ1-3 . TRBV7-2 . TGTGCCAGCAGCCTTAAAGGGGTCGGAGGAAACACCATATATTTT CASSLKGVGGNTIYF
TRBJ2-3 . TRBV27 few TGTGCCGCTCGCCACCCGCCTGGGACGCAGTATTTT CAARHPPGTQYF
TRBJ2-2 . TRBV7-9 many TGTGCCACCGCGGGGCTTCACACCGGGGAGCTGTTTTTT CATAGLHTGELFF
TRBJ2-5 TRBD2 TRBV10-3 . TGTGCCATCAGTGAGGCCCCCGGGCTAGCGGGGGGGCAAGAGACCCAGTACTTC CAISEAPGLAGGQETQYF
TRBJ1-5 . TRBV10-2 few TGCGCCAGCAGTGAGTCTCGACAGCCCCAGCATTTT CASSESRQPQHF
TRBJ2-7 . TRBV7-2 many TGTGCCAGCAGCCTAGGCCTTGGACAGTCCTACGAGCAGTACTTC CASSLGLGQSYEQYF
TRBJ2-7 TRBD2 TRBV5-4 . TGTGCCAGCAGCCAAATAGCGGGAGGGAGCTACGAGCAGTACTTC CASSQIAGGSYEQYF
TRBJ2-7 . TRBV27 few TGTGCCAGCACCCCCATTTCGTCGGGGTCAGGGATTCCCTACGAGCAGTACTTC CASTPISSGSGIPYEQYF
TRBJ1-2 . TRBV5-6 many TGTGCCAGCAGCTTGGCCAGGACGGCCTATGGCTACACCTTC CASSLARTAYGYTF
TRBJ2-3 . TRBV20-1 many TGCAGTGCTCCCTGGGCAGCTAGCACAGATACGCAGTATTTT CSAPWAASTDTQYF
TRBJ2-3 TRBD1 TRBV20-1 many TGCAGTGCTAGATCCGACAGGGGGCCCCTTGGGGATACGCAGTATTTT CSARSDRGPLGDTQYF
TRBJ1-4 TRBD1 TRBV19 many TGTGCCAGTAGTACCTCCGACAGGGGACAGCATAATGAAAAACTGTTTTTT CASSTSDRGQHNEKLFF
TRBJ2-1 TRBD2 TRBV7-6 many TGTGCCAGCAGCTTAATTCGACTAGCGGGAGGCTACAATGAGCAGTTCTTC CASSLIRLAGGYNEQFF
TRBJ2-7 . TRBV7-2 . TGTGCCAGCAGCTCCCGACAGGCAGCCTACGAGCAGTACTTC CASSSRQAAYEQYF
TRBJ2-1 . TRBV18 many TGTGCCAGCTCACCGATGCGGGAGCAGTTCTTC CASSPMREQFF
TRBJ1-4 TRBD1 TRBV4-3 many TGCGCCAGCAGCCGAGGACAGGGGACGACTAATGAAAAACTGTTTTTT CASSRGQGTTNEKLFF
TRBJ2-2 . TRBV9 many TGTGCCAGCAGCGTAGGTACAAGTGCGGCCGGGGAGCTGTTTTTT CASSVGTSAAGELFF
TRBJ2-2 . TRBV20-1 few TGCAGTGCTAGAGATCCACCGAACACCGGGGAGCTGTTTTTT CSARDPPNTGELFF
TRBJ2-5 . TRBV24-1 many TGTGCCACCAGTGACGGGGCGGAGGAGACCCAGTACTTC CATSDGAEETQYF
TRBJ1-1 . TRBV7-8 . TGTGCCAGCAGCTTACACAGGGATAACACTGAAGCTTTCTTT CASSLHRDNTEAFF
TRBJ2-4 TRBD1 TRBV5-1 many TGCGCCAGCAGCTTGGGCCCTGGGACAGGGGGCCACATTCAGTACTTC CASSLGPGTGGHIQYF
TRBJ2-1 TRBD2 TRBV29-1 few TGCAGCTTGGGAGGGAATGAGCAGTTCTTC CSLGGNEQFF